This T cell receptor (beta chain) derives from a study of shared clonotypes between healthy human individuals. General study points: Generally, naive subsets (rather than memory subsets) showed larger estimated richness.

J lost 7 bases, V lost 6 bases, and 6 bases had no gene match. Germline assignment: CDR1 SGHTA and CDR2 FQGTGA. This CDR3 contains 13 residues. As to this clone: The antigen is undetermined.

Data came from immunoSEQ multiplex PCR; TCRdb stores just in-frame clones and leaves some out. The sample lists 2,500,000 or so clones; roughly 92% were seen once. The rearrangement uses TRBV7-3 and TRBJ1-2; 9 bases fit TRBD1. The source material was naive CD4+ T cells sorted from blood. Subset described: CD45RA+ positively selected. The origin of this receptor is a man aged 18-30 years in good health. CDR3 bases: TGTGCCAGCAGTCAACAGGGGGCGCTTGGCTACACCTTC. It codes for CASSQQGALGYTF.